This passage covers 10 T cell receptor beta chains from one sample sequenced in a study of T-cell memory formation after mild COVID-19. TCRdb re-called the 5' RACE reads with MiXCR, one entry per CDR3 protein. Altogether more than 300,000 distinct CDR3 sequences are present, 14% being singletons, with the ten largest covering roughly 21%. The sample comprised PBMCs or a T cell subset sorted from them (not recorded which). The receptors were sampled from a man between 18 and 29 years old who had mild COVID-19 (a few samples of this study predate the infection). Cell type and time point are not known.

This clonotype was seen a handful of times. V usage is TRBV6-6 and J usage is TRBJ1-6; D gene ambiguous. V gave up 2 bases and J gave up 2 bases, with 7 bases separating them. CDR3 length equals 15 residues. Germline loops: CDR1 MNHNY, CDR2 SVGAGI (reference sequence). The CDR3 spells CASSYASPYNSPLHF. CDR3 in DNA: TGTGCCAGCAGTTACGCCAGCCCCTATAATTCACCCCTCCACTTT.

The rearrangement joins TRBV7-2 to TRBJ1-5; 8 positions match TRBD1. Germline lookup yields CDR1 SGHTA and CDR2 FQGNSA. This CDR3 is built from 13 residues. V was clipped by 5 bases and J by 12 bases; unmatched bases: 9. Here the CDR3 DNA reads TGTGCCAGCAGCCCCACGGGACAGGCCCTCCAGCATTTT. Translation: CASSPTGQALQHF.

This clonotype was seen more than once but under ten times. The chain couples TRBV6-5 to TRBJ2-4, with a weak D call TRBD1 (6 bases). Trimming shortened V by 5 bases and J by 9 bases, and 17 bases separated the two germline ends. The length of the CDR3 is 14 residues. Germline CDR1 reads MNHEY; CDR2 reads SVGAGI. Here the CDR3 reads CASSNALSRGIQYF. CDR3 DNA: TGTGCCAGCAGTAACGCTTTGTCCAGGGGCATTCAGTACTTC.

This chain links TRBV6-2 or TRBV6-3 with TRBJ1-5; D is uncertain. The CDR3 covers 14 residues. Trimming removed 11 bases at V and 0 bases at J, with 14 bases between. Germline lookup yields CDR1 MNHEY and CDR2 SVGEGT. The CDR3 nucleotides are TGTGCCGGGTCCGAGGATTATAGCAATCAGCCCCAGCATTTT. Amino acids: CAGSEDYSNQPQHF.

This clonotype was detected ten times or more. The chain uses TRBV11-2 and TRBJ2-7, with D possibly being TRBD2 (6 bases). CDR1 and CDR2 from the germline V gene are SGHAT and FQNNGV. V lost 0 bases, J lost 12 bases, and 12 bases lay in between. The CDR3 has 12 residues. The CDR3 nucleotides are TGTGCCAGCAGCTTAGATAGGAGGGCCATGTACTTC. It codes for CASSLDRRAMYF.

This clonotype was picked up a small number of times. The chain links TRBV4-1 to TRBJ2-3; 10 bases fit TRBD2. Germline V gene lookup returns CDR1 MGHRA and CDR2 YSYEKL. The CDR3 has 17 amino acids. After removal of 7 bases from V and 5 bases from J, the junction contained 15 bases not matched to a gene. CDR3 DNA: TGCGCCAGCAACCCGAGGGCTAGCGGGGGAGTTGGAGATACGCAGTATTTT. It is translated as CASNPRASGGVGDTQYF.

The V and J genes are TRBV29-1 and TRBJ2-7, with 7 positions matching TRBD1. V lost 6 bases, J lost 3 bases, and 8 bases stayed unmatched. CDR3 length: 13 residues. Germline V lookup: CDR1 SQVTM, CDR2 ANQGSEA. CDR3 residues: CSVENWDSYEQYF. CDR3 bases: TGCAGCGTGGAAAACTGGGACAGCTACGAGCAGTACTTC.

The chain is built from TRBV25-1 and TRBJ2-7, with D possibly being TRBD1 or TRBD2 (6 bases each). V was trimmed by 11 bases and J by 0 bases, leaving 14 bases between them. The CDR3 contains 13 residues. CDR1 and CDR2 from the germline V gene are MGHDK and SYGVNS. The CDR3 nucleotides are TGTGCCGGAGGGACATTGTGCTCCTACGAGCAGTACGTC. Encoded protein: CAGGTLCSYEQYV.

The V and J genes are TRBV15 and TRBJ2-3, with TRBD2 matching over 9 bases. The germline gives CDR1 LNHNV, CDR2 YYDKDF (reference sequence). The V and J ends lost 2 bases and 4 bases, in that order; junction bases with no gene match: 10. The CDR3 runs 17 residues. CDR3 region: CATSRPRGGGGSDTQYF. The CDR3 nucleotides are TGTGCCACCAGCAGACCTAGGGGCGGGGGGGGCTCAGATACGCAGTATTTT.

The table lists this clonotype with a few counts. The V and J genes are TRBV7-2 and TRBJ1-4; D is undetermined. Germline CDR1 and CDR2: SGHTA and FQGNSA. CDR3 length equals 14 residues. Trimming took 4 bases from V and 0 from J, leaving 6 bases between them. The CDR3: CASSSYATNEKLFF. The CDR3 DNA sequence: TGTGCCAGCAGCTCCTATGCAACTAATGAAAAACTGTTTTTT.